This T cell receptor beta chain is drawn from a study of beta chain features in type 1 diabetes. The table lists this clone with a few counts. One junction end does not reproduce the germline sequence, and a read error may be involved. CDR3 length: 14 residues. Germline CDR1 and CDR2: SSHAT and FNYEAQ (reference sequence). Investigators reverse transcribed all isolated RNA, so they sequenced expressed TCRB transcripts. Assay used: immunoSEQ multiplex PCR; TCRdb lists only in-frame clones, some missing. In the table there are 160,000 or so clones, around 10% of which are singletons. The specimen sequenced was central memory CD4+ T cells from blood. The V gene is TRBV7-7, the J gene TRBJ2-1; a possible D gene is TRBD1 (6 bases). The clonotype comes from a man between 18 and 35 years old in good health. CDR3 region: CASSLNPQGNEQFF. The CDR3 region has the DNA TGTGCTAGCAGCTTAAACCCCCAGGGGAATGAGCAGTTCTTC. The whole variable domain, filled in from reference TRBV7-7 and TRBJ2-1, reads GAGVSQSPRYKVTKRGQDVTLRCDPISSHATLYWYQQALGQGPEFLTYFNYEAQPDKSGLPSDRFSAERPEGSISTLTIQRTEQRDSAMYRCASSLNPQGNEQFFGPGTRLTVL.